A single TCR beta chain is shown here with its context. Its antigen has not been determined. No base quality values were provided; no much bigger clone lies one nucleotide off. Other DNA sequences in the same sample also yield this CDR3. The data were taken from a study of shared clonotypes between healthy human individuals (TCRdb year 2020). About the investigation overall: A couple of women and three men aged 18 to 49 years were included in the cohort. To increase sequencing depth and limit assay-specific biases, TCR repertoire library preparation and sequencing were carried out by different laboratories using diverse techniques. To estimate repertoire size and how much clonotypes are shared between individuals, the study performed deep sequencing of blood TCR repertoires from roughly five healthy adults. Per donor, leukapheresis produced somewhere between about 0.8 and 9 billion PBMCs. Beyond this particular receptor, the publication reports: The small number of donors limited the genetic and exposure-history diversity represented. Based on pairwise subsampling, the degree of clonotype sharing among donors was expected to be affected by sequencing depth. Only blood was sampled, and tissue TCR repertoires likely differ from those in blood.

Using the deep immunoSEQ assay, TCR CDR3 regions were amplified from genomic DNA by multiplex PCR. Extracted genomic DNA from each cell subset was spread evenly across all wells of several immunoSEQ 96-well plates, with each plate serving as a replicate. For unsorted PBMC, approximately 290 ng genomic DNA, equal to about 30,000 T cell genomes, was loaded into each replicate PCR. Unsorted PBMC genomic DNA was sequenced across ten immunoSEQ deep assay plates. Purified libraries were measured with a Qubit 3.0 fluorometer, size-checked on a Bioanalyzer 2100, and measured again with the KAPA Library Quantification kit. Every immunoSEQ 96-well plate was sequenced on a separate single-read 150-cycle Illumina NextSeq 550 flow cell. The source study handled its data this way. The immunoSEQ output contained only junctional sequences without quality scores, so filtering could not match that applied to full-length reads. Sequences were annotated with PyIR, a Python wrapper for IgBLAST v1.9, using IMGT germline references to assign V/J genes and CDR3. Reads were removed for weak V/J assignments (E-value above 1e-6), missing CDR3, stop codons, out-of-frame junctions, or ambiguous translated residues. V3J clonotypes were defined as sequences sharing the same inferred V gene, J gene, and CDR3 amino acid sequence. Percentage overlap between repertoires was computed as shared unique clonotypes divided by the size of the smaller repertoire. Richness of each repertoire was evaluated using RTK rarefaction, the Chao1 estimator, and Recon v2.1 estimates of unobserved clonotypes. In TCRdb, the immuneACCESS table is reduced to in-frame sequences with V and J assigned. These tables do not hold every clone; where another copy was compared, an unresolved V gene accounts for under half, and the others remain unexplained. The D gene and trimming were derived from the DNA, and the V and J assignments and clone size from that table. The sample includes about 490,000 clones, with around 80% observed a single time. The top ten clones comprise approximately 12% of the sample.

Healthy HIV-negative adults with no recently reported acute infections or vaccinations were included as donors. Every donor was a Caucasian adult residing in Nashville, Tennessee, USA. For unsorted samples, tens of millions of PBMCs were counted, and genomic DNA was extracted using the QIAamp DNA Blood Mini kit. Blood was obtained by leukapheresis, after which PBMCs were separated by Ficoll-Histopaque density gradient centrifugation and cryopreserved in liquid nitrogen vapor phase. The sample taken for sequencing was PBMCs. The TCR originated in a woman aged 35 to 49 in good health. Some clones in this sample may be carry-over from other donors' samples.

Here the CDR3 is given as CASSPTSFTEAFF. The sequenced DNA: TGTGCCAGCAGCCCCACGAGCTTCACTGAAGCTTTCTTT. The V gene is TRBV28 and the J gene is TRBJ1-1, with no D gene named confidently. Including cysteine and phenylalanine, the CDR3 has 13 amino acids. The CDR3 DNA has 39 bases and is translated from base 1. A distance of 12 bases separates the germline ends of V and J, which lose 6 bases and 4 bases respectively. Based on the germline V gene, the CDR1 and CDR2 sequences are MDHEN and SYDVKM. The reference TRBV28 and TRBJ1-1 proteins fill in what lies around the CDR3, so the full variable domain reads DVKVTQSSRYLVKRTGEKVFLECVQDMDHENMFWYRQDPGLGLRLIYFSYDVKMKEKGDIPEGYSVSREKKERFSLILESASTNQTSMYLCASSPTSFTEAFFGQGTRLTVV.